Shown below are 2 T cell receptor beta chains from a single sample sequenced in a study of blood T cell repertoires in COVID-19. Only in-frame clones appear in the TCRdb table, and some are missing; sequencing was by immunoSEQ multiplex PCR. The sample lists a few hundred thousand clones, 65% to 90% seen once, with about 9.4% in the top ten. The sample was PBMCs or T cells enriched from blood (not recorded which). Receptors were obtained from a young woman who had recovered from COVID-19.

The chain has TRBV29-1 and TRBJ1-2, with 9 positions matching TRBD1. The length of the CDR3 is 12 residues. Germline assignment: CDR1 SQVTM and CDR2 ANQGSEA. V shed 7 bases, J shed 8 bases, and the junction held 8 bases outside the gene matches. CDR3 sequence: CSANMGQGGYTF. For the CDR3, the DNA is TGCAGCGCTAACATGGGACAGGGAGGCTACACCTTC.

This chain links TRBV4-2 with TRBJ2-7; 7 bases are a match to TRBD2. The CDR3 runs 15 residues. Germline values: CDR1 LGHNA, CDR2 YNFKEQ. Trimming removed 0 bases from V and 4 bases from J; junction bases left unmatched: 6. The CDR3 DNA reads as TGTGCCAGCAGCCAAGATGTGCTAGCGGCATACGAGCAGTACTTC. This encodes CASSQDVLAAYEQYF.